These 21 T cell receptor beta chains came from one sample sequenced in a study of blood T cells in healthy people across ages. The second PCR ran about 7 to 12 cycles with a sample-barcoded 5' primer and J-beta primers. From the 5' RACE reads, TCRdb called clonotypes with MiXCR, one entry per CDR3 protein. The repertoire holds about 680,000 distinct CDR3 sequences, with 49% as singletons. The sequenced sample was blood. The receptors stem from an older woman in good health.

Details on this clonotype: This is likely a read error, given that the CDR3 carries no conserved phenylalanine or tryptophan at its end. This chain links TRBV5-1 with TRBJ2-5; the match to TRBD2 covers 7 bases. The CDR3 is 15 residues long. Germline V gene sequence: CDR1 SGHRS, CDR2 YFSETQ. The junction had 14 bases not matched to a gene; V was cut back by 7 bases and J by 5 bases. For the CDR3, the DNA is TGCGCCAGCTCACCCCTGACGGGGGGACGGGAGACCCAGTACATC. This translates into CASSPLTGGRETQYI.

The chain links TRBV7-2 to TRBJ2-1, with D uncertain. This CDR3 contains 12 residues. The germline gives CDR1 SGHTA, CDR2 FQGNSA. V was clipped by 6 bases and J by 9 bases, with 12 bases between them. The CDR3 region is CASRPTGIEQFF. The CDR3 coding sequence is TGTGCCAGCAGGCCTACTGGAATTGAGCAGTTCTTC.

On this clonotype: A much larger clone sits a single nucleotide away, making a read error possible. The gene calls are TRBV29-1 and TRBJ2-3; 7 bases agree with TRBD1. The CDR3 is made up of 12 amino acids. The trim removed 6 bases at V and 3 bases at J, leaving 3 bases unmatched. Germline assignment: CDR1 SQVTM and CDR2 ANQGSEA. CDR3 sequence: CSVETGTDTQYF. As DNA, the CDR3 is TGCAGCGTAGAGACAGGGACAGATACGCAGTATTTT.

The chain combines TRBV10-3 with TRBJ1-1, with a tentative D call TRBD1 (6 bases). V dropped 0 bases and J dropped 1 base, with 9 bases sitting between them. The CDR3 totals 15 residues. Germline assignment: CDR1 ENHRY and CDR2 SYGVKD. The CDR3 is CAISESNRANTEAFF. The CDR3 DNA reads as TGTGCCATCAGTGAGTCTAACAGGGCGAACACTGAAGCTTTCTTT.

V usage is TRBV4-2 and J usage is TRBJ1-1, with a possible D match to TRBD1 (6 bases). The V end was cut by 0 bases, the J end by 0 bases, with 14 bases between. The CDR3 runs 17 residues. Germline loops: CDR1 LGHNA, CDR2 YNFKEQ. The CDR3 protein is CASSQDPSGALNTEAFF. The CDR3 bases are TGTGCCAGCAGCCAAGACCCCTCGGGGGCGCTGAACACTGAAGCTTTCTTT.

The rearrangement joins TRBV5-1 to TRBJ1-1, with D unresolved. Germline V lookup: CDR1 SGHRS, CDR2 YFSETQ. Trimming stripped 0 bases from V and 1 base from J, with 10 bases between. There are 15 residues in the CDR3. The CDR3 region has the DNA TGCGCCAGCAGCTTGGTAGGTTATCAGAACACTGAAGCTTTCTTT. It codes for CASSLVGYQNTEAFF.

V is TRBV20-1 and J is TRBJ2-7, with 7 bases lining up with TRBD2. The germline V gene encodes CDR1 DFQATT and CDR2 SNEGSKA (reference sequence). This CDR3 region has 14 residues. CDR3 coding DNA: TGCAGCCCGAGACGGCCTAGCGGCTCCTACGAGCAGTACTTC. Protein sequence: CSPRRPSGSYEQYF.

The CDR3 is CSAPGPLSTDTQYF. The DNA for the CDR3 is TGCAGTGCTCCGGGACCGCTTAGCACAGATACGCAGTATTTT. The V call is TRBV20-1, the J call TRBJ2-3; possibly TRBD1 or TRBD2 for D (5 bases each). CDR1 and CDR2 (germline): DFQATT, SNEGSKA (reference sequence). CDR3 size: 14 residues. The V end lost 5 bases, the J end lost 0 bases, and 12 bases lay between the germline ends.

CDR3 region: CSADRAQETQYF. CDR3 nucleotide sequence: TGCAGTGCCGACAGGGCGCAAGAGACCCAGTACTTC. The rearrangement uses TRBV20-1 and TRBJ2-4; 7 bases are shared with TRBD1. The end of the DNA aligns better with TRBJ2-5, so the J call may be wrong. Germline CDR1 is DFQATT and CDR2 is SNEGSKA (reference sequence). CDR3 size: 12 residues.

The V call is TRBV4-3, the J call TRBJ2-5; maybe TRBD1 (6 bases). The germline V gene encodes CDR1 LGHNA and CDR2 YSLEER. V gave up 3 bases and J gave up 4 bases, with 18 bases separating them. CDR3 length: 16 residues. In DNA form, the CDR3 reads TGCGCCAGCAGCCAGAGATGGGGGCGCCTAGGAGAGACCCAGTACTTC. Translation gives CASSQRWGRLGETQYF.

This clonotype was detected a few times. The J gene is TRBJ2-4, the V gene TRBV24-1; 12 bases fit TRBD1. The DNA matches TRBJ2-5 better at its end, which makes the J call doubtful. The CDR3 runs 15 residues. Germline loops: CDR1 KGHDR, CDR2 SFDVKD. CDR3 protein: CATGGDRGRWETQYF. The CDR3 DNA reads as TGTGCCACCGGAGGGGACAGGGGGCGATGGGAGACCCAGTACTTC.

Ten or more counts support this clonotype. The junction departs from germline at one end; a sequencing error may be responsible. The chain recombines TRBV5-1 with TRBJ2-1; D remains unclear. Germline V gene data show CDR1 as SGHRS and CDR2 as YFSETQ. The CDR3 is made up of 15 amino acids. CDR3 nucleotide sequence: TGTGCCAGCAGCTTAGGCGCCAGCTCCTACAATGAGCAGTTCTTC. This codes for CASSLGASSYNEQFF.

This chain uses TRBV5-5 with TRBJ2-2; 9 bases are shared with TRBD1. The CDR3 loop spans 15 amino acids. V shed 5 bases and J 3 bases; nucleotides not matched to a gene: 5. From germline, CDR1 is SGHKS and CDR2 YYEKEE (reference sequence). CDR3 amino acids: CASSEQGADTGELFF. CDR3 in DNA: TGTGCCAGCAGTGAACAGGGGGCTGACACCGGGGAGCTGTTTTTT.

This clonotype was counted a few times. The chain is built from TRBV18 and TRBJ2-5; TRBD2 agrees at 8 bases. Per the germline V gene, CDR1 is KGHSH and CDR2 is LQKENI. Trimming cost V 3 bases and J 5 bases; bases outside gene matches: 8. The CDR3 consists of 15 residues. The CDR3 bases are TGTGCCAGCTCACCCCGCCCAGCGGGAGAGGAGACCCAGTACTTC. It encodes CASSPRPAGEETQYF.

This rearrangement joins TRBV13 to TRBJ2-3; D perhaps matches TRBD1 (6 bases). The V end lost 5 bases, the J end lost 2 bases, and 17 bases lay between the germline ends. CDR3 length: 16 residues. Germline CDR1 and CDR2: PRHDT and FYEKMQ (reference sequence). CDR3 sequence (DNA): TGTGCCAGCAGCGTCAGGTTACAGGGATACACAGATACGCAGTATTTT. This encodes CASSVRLQGYTDTQYF.

The chain combines TRBV12-3 or TRBV12-4 with TRBJ2-3; D possibly corresponds to TRBD1 (8 bases). The ends were cut back, 1 base at V and 5 bases at J, with 16 bases in the middle. The CDR3 runs to 16 residues. In DNA, the CDR3 is TGTGCCAGCAGTTTAGGCAACAGGGGGGGCGGAGATACGCAGTATTTT. It translates to CASSLGNRGGGDTQYF.

This clonotype was seen many times. The gene calls are TRBV4-2 and TRBJ2-3, with a weak D call TRBD2 (5 bases). V lost 0 bases, J lost 2 bases, and 9 bases lay in between. The V gene's germline CDR1 is LGHNA and CDR2 YNFKEQ. The CDR3 spans 15 residues. CDR3: CASSQEGAVTDTQYF. The CDR3 DNA reads as TGTGCCAGCAGCCAAGAGGGAGCGGTCACAGATACGCAGTATTTT.

In its sample, this clonotype was seen a few times. The chain couples TRBV20-1 to TRBJ2-1, with D perhaps TRBD2 (6 bases). Germline assignment: CDR1 DFQATT and CDR2 SNEGSKA (reference sequence). The length of the CDR3 is 14 residues. Trimming removed 3 bases from V and 5 bases from J, with 14 bases in between. The CDR3 region is CSASRGNMNNEQFF. The CDR3 region has the DNA TGCAGTGCTAGTCGCGGGAACATGAACAATGAGCAGTTCTTC.

The V and J genes are TRBV7-8 and TRBJ2-5; 10 bases line up with TRBD2. The J call is uncertain, as TRBJ2-7 better fits the DNA end. From germline, CDR1 is SGHVS and CDR2 FQNEAQ. This CDR3 is 15 amino acids long. The CDR3: CASSSGGAGGYEQYF. The CDR3 DNA follows: TGTGCCAGCAGCTCCGGGGGAGCGGGAGGGTACGAGCAGTACTTC.

V and J are TRBV12-3 or TRBV12-4 and TRBJ2-7, with D possibly being TRBD2 (6 bases). The V end was cut by 3 bases, the J end by 3 bases, with 9 bases between. There are 13 residues in the CDR3. The CDR3 sequence: CASSFRRDYEQYF. The CDR3 DNA follows: TGTGCCAGCAGTTTCCGGCGGGACTACGAGCAGTACTTC.

This clonotype came up many times. Relative to the germline gene, one junction end is altered; a read error may explain this. V gene TRBV7-3 combines with J gene TRBJ1-2; possible D gene TRBD1, 6 bases. The CDR3 has 14 amino acids. Germline-derived CDR1 and CDR2 are SGHTA and FQGTGA. The CDR3 sequence is CASSITRGDYGYTF. CDR3 in DNA: TGTGCCAGCAGCATAACCAGGGGTGACTATGGCTACACCTTC.